The clone carrying this TCR beta chain was observed once. The entry originates in a study of blood T cell repertoires in COVID-19. TCRdb's table, derived via immunoSEQ multiplex PCR, lists solely in-frame clones and lacks some. The data show roughly 450,000 clones, with around 90% seen just once and approximately 0.55% held by the top ten. Per germline, CDR1 WNHNN and CDR2 SYGVQD (reference sequence). CDR3 length: 15 amino acids. V lost 6 bases, J lost 5 bases, and 19 bases lay in between. J is TRBJ1-2 and V is TRBV10-1, with D perhaps matching TRBD1 (6 bases). Material for sequencing was PBMCs or T cells enriched from blood (not recorded which). The TCR originated in a man between 18 and 29 years old who had recovered from COVID-19. CDR3: CASRRGKGVAYGYTF. The DNA of the CDR3 is TGCGCCAGCAGACGGGGAAAGGGGGTGGCGTATGGCTACACCTTC.